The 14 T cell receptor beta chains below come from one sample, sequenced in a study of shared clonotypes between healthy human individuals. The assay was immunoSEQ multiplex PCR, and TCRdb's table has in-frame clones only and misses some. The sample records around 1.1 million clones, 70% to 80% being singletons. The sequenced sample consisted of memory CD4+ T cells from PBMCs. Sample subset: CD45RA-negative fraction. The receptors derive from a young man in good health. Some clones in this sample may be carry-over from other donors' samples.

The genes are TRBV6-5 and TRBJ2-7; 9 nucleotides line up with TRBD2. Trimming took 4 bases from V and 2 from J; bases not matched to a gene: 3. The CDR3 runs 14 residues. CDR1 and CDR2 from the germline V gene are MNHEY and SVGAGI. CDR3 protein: CASSSGLAAYEQYF. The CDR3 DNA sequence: TGTGCCAGCAGTTCGGGACTAGCCGCCTACGAGCAGTACTTC.

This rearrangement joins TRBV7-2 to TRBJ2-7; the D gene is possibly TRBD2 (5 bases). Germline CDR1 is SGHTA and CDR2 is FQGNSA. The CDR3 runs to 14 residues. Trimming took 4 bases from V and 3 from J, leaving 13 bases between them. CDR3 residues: CASSSPARGYEQYF. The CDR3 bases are TGTGCCAGCAGCTCCCCGGCCCGGGGCTACGAGCAGTACTTC.

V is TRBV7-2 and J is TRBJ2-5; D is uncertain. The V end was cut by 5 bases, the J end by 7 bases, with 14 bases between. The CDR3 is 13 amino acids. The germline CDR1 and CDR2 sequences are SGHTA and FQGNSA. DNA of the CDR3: TGTGCCAGCAGCGCCTACGGGCTGAGGACCCAGTACTTC. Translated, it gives CASSAYGLRTQYF. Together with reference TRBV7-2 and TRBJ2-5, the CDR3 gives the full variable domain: GAGVSQSPSNKVTEKGKDVELRCDPISGHTALYWYRQSLGQGLEFLIYFQGNSAPDKSGLPSDRFSAERTGGSVSTLTIQRTQQEDSAVYLCASSAYGLRTQYFGPGTRLLVL.

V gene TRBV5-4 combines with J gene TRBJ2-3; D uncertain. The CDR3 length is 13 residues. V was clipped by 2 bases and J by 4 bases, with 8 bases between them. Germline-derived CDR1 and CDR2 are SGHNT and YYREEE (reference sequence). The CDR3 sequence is CASSFFVADTQYF. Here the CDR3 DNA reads TGTGCCAGCAGCTTTTTTGTTGCAGATACGCAGTATTTT. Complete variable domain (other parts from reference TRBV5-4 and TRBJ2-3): ETGVTQSPTHLIKTRGQQVTLRCSSQSGHNTVSWYQQALGQGPQFIFQYYREEENGRGNFPPRFSGLQFPNYSSELNVNALELDDSALYLCASSFFVADTQYFGPGTRLTVL.

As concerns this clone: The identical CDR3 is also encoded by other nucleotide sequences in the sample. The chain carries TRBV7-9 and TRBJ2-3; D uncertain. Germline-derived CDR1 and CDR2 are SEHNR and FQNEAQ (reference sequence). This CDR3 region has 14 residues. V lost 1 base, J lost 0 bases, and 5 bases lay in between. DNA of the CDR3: TGTGCCAGCAGCTTAGGGGCGAGCACAGATACGCAGTATTTT. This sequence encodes CASSLGASTDTQYF.

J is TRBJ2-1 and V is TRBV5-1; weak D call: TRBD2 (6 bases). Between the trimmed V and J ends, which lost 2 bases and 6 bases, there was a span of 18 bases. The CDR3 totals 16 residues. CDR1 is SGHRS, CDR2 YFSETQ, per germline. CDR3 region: CASSFGGTAAGNEQFF. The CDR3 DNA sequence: TGCGCCAGCAGCTTCGGAGGGACGGCGGCCGGCAATGAGCAGTTCTTC. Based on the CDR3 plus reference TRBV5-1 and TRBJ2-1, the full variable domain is KAGVTQTPRYLIKTRGQQVTLSCSPISGHRSVSWYQQTPGQGLQFLFEYFSETQRNKGNFPGRFSGRQFSNSRSEMNVSTLELGDSALYLCASSFGGTAAGNEQFFGPGTRLTVL.

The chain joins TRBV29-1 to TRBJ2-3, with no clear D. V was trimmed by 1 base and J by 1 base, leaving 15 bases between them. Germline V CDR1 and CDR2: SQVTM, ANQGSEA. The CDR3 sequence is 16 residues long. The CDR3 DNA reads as TGCAGCGTTGAAGTGGCAGGCCAACTGGGCACAGATACGCAGTATTTT. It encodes CSVEVAGQLGTDTQYF.

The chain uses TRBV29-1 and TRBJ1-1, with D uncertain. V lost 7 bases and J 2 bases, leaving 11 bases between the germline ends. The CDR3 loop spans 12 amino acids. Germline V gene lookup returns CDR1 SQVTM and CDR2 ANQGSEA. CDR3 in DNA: TGCAGCGCCTACGGGGATAACACTGAAGCTTTCTTT. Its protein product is CSAYGDNTEAFF.

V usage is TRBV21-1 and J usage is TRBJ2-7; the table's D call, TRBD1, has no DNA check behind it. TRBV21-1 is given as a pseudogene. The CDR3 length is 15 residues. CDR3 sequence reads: CASSRGDREVYEQYF. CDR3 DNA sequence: TGTGCCAGCAGCAGGGGAGACAGGGAGGTCTACGAGCAGTACTTC.

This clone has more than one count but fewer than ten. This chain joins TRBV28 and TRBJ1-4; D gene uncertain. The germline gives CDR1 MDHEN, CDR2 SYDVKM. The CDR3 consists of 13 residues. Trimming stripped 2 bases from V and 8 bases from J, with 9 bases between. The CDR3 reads CASSLPQTEKLFF. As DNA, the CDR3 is TGTGCCAGCAGTTTACCTCAGACCGAAAAACTGTTTTTT.

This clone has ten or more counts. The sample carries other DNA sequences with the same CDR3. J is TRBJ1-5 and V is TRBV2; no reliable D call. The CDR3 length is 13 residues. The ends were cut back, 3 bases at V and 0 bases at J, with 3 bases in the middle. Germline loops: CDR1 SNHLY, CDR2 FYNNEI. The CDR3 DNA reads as TGTGCCAGCAGTGACATTAGCAATCAGCCCCAGCATTTT. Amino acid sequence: CASSDISNQPQHF.

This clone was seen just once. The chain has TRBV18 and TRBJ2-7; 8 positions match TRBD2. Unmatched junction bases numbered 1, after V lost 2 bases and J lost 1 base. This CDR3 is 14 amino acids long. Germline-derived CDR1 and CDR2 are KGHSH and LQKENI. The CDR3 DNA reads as TGTGCCAGCTCACCAGCGGGGGGTTCCTACGAGCAGTACTTC. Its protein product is CASSPAGGSYEQYF.

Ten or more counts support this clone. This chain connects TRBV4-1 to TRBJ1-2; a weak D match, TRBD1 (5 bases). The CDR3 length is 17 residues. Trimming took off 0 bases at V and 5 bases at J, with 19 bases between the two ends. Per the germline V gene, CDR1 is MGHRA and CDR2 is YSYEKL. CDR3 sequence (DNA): TGCGCCAGCAGCCAAGAACGGTCGGTGACACGGGGGTATGGCTACACCTTC. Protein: CASSQERSVTRGYGYTF.

The DNA of the CDR3 is TGCGCCAGCAGCCAAGATACAGGTTCAATAGCGGGCTACACCTTC. This translates into CASSQDTGSIAGYTF. V is TRBV4-1 and J is TRBJ1-2; D perhaps matches TRBD1 (5 bases). V was trimmed by 0 bases and J by 8 bases, leaving 16 bases between them. CDR1 and CDR2 from the germline V gene are MGHRA and YSYEKL. This CDR3 has 15 residues.